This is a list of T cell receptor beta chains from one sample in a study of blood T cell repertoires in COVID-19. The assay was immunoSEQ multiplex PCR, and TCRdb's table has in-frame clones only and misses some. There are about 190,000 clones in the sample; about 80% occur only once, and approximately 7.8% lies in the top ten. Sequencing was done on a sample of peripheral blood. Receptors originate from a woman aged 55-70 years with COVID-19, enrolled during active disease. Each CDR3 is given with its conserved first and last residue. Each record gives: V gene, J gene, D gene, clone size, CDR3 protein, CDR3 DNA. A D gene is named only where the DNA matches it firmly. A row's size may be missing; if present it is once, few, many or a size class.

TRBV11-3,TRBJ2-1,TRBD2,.,CASSFSGTSGGNEQFF,TGTGCCAGCAGCTTCTCAGGGACTAGCGGGGGGAATGAGCAGTTCTTC
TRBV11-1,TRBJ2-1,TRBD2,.,CASSKAGTSGLNEQFF,TGTGCCAGCAGCAAGGCCGGGACTAGCGGACTCAATGAGCAGTTCTTC
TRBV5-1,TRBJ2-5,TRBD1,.,CASSPRTRQGRETQYF,TGCGCCAGCAGCCCCCGTACGAGACAGGGGCGGGAGACCCAGTACTTC
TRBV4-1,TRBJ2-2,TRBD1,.,CASSLDRGSTGELFF,TGCGCCAGCAGCCTGGACAGGGGGAGCACCGGGGAGCTGTTTTTT
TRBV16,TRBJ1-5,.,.,CASSQSGVRQPQHF,TGTGCCAGCAGCCAATCCGGGGTAAGGCAGCCCCAGCATTTT
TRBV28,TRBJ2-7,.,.,CASNRLSYEQYF,TGTGCCAGCAACAGGCTCTCCTACGAGCAGTACTTC
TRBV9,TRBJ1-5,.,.,CASSPGAPNQPQHF,TGTGCCAGCTCTCCTGGGGCCCCCAATCAGCCCCAGCATTTT
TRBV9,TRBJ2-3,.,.,CASSARSGISTDTQYF,TGTGCCAGCAGCGCACGTAGCGGTATTAGCACAGATACGCAGTATTTT
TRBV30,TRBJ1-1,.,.,CAWSAGRQANTEAFF,TGTGCCTGGAGTGCCGGCCGACAGGCGAACACTGAAGCTTTCTTT
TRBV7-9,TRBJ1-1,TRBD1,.,CASSTGQGHPSTEAFF,TGTGCCAGCAGCACGGGACAGGGCCACCCGAGCACTGAAGCTTTCTTT
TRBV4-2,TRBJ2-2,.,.,CASSPGIERELFF,TGTGCCAGCAGCCCGGGGATCGAGCGGGAGCTGTTTTTT
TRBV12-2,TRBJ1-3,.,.,CASRLGRDAGNTIYF,TGTGCAAGTCGCTTAGGGCGGGACGCTGGAAACACCATATATTTT
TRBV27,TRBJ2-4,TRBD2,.,CASSPSLGGWNIQYF,TGTGCCAGCAGTCCCTCCTTGGGAGGGTGGAACATTCAGTACTTC
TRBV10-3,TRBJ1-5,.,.,CATQQGDSNQPQHF,TGTGCCACCCAACAGGGCGATAGCAATCAGCCCCAGCATTTT
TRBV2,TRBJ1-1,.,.,CASIRQRDTEAFF,TGTGCCAGCATTAGACAGCGAGACACTGAAGCTTTCTTT
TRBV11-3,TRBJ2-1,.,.,CASSFGWQEQFF,TGTGCCAGCAGCTTTGGTTGGCAGGAGCAGTTCTTC
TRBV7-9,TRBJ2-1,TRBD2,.,CASSLGGLAGYNEQFF,TGTGCCAGCAGCTTAGGGGGACTAGCGGGCTACAATGAGCAGTTCTTC
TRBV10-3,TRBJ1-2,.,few,CAISDTSSSYGYTF,TGTGCCATCAGCGACACTTCGTCCAGCTATGGCTACACCTTC
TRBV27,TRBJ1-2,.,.,CASTTGGLGTYGYTF,TGTGCCAGCACCACCGGGGGGCTAGGGACCTATGGCTACACCTTC
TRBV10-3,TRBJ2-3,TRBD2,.,CAISGLAGGTSSTDTQYF,TGTGCCATCAGTGGGCTAGCGGGAGGCACCTCTAGCACAGATACGCAGTATTTT
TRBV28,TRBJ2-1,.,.,CASSSLRLGEQFF,TGTGCCAGCAGTTCTCTGAGACTAGGGGAGCAGTTCTTC
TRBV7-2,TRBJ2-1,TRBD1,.,CASSPGGPYYNEQFF,TGTGCCAGCAGCCCAGGGGGACCCTACTACAATGAGCAGTTCTTC